The sequence of this TCR beta chain was determined in a study of human T cells and chemical hapten exposure. In the study overall: Minor pooled library volume differences mainly drove per-sample TCR yield variation. Regarding the study as a whole: Compared with pre-sensitization or healthy control sets, expanded TCRs clustered more.

Germline CDR1 and CDR2: SGHTA and FQGNSA. V was pared by 2 bases and J by 6 bases, with 13 bases between. The CDR3 sequence is 15 residues long. TCRdb reanalysed the RACE reads using MiXCR and keeps one entry per CDR3 protein. The sample consists of a few hundred thousand distinct CDR3 sequences, 5.5% of them appearing once. Indicated time point: pre-sensitization, week 0. Treatment defined: therapeutic diphenylcyclopropenone sensitization with weekly scalp DPC. Comment on this clonotype: The antigen is undetermined.

This clonotype was obtained from a young woman with alopecia areata. Some clones in this sample may be carry-over from other donors' samples. The source material was whole blood, sampled in connection with sensitization to the hapten diphenylcyclopropenone (DPC). V is TRBV7-2 and J is TRBJ1-4; D call uncertain. CDR3 loop: CASSLTIGFYEKLFF. The CDR3 coding sequence is TGTGCCAGCAGCTTAACCATTGGCTTTTATGAAAAACTGTTTTTT.